This T cell receptor beta chain was identified in a study of T cells in tuberculosis. About the research overall: The T cells targeted glucose monomycolate, a mycobacterial lipid, via CD1B. This South African cohort compared adolescents with or without latent tuberculosis against adults with active tuberculosis.

Study-level results: Cases with active tuberculosis were adults, while controls were adolescents.

Adolescents were screened for latent TB by skin test and IGRA. As concerns this clone: Its antigen is still unknown.

V lost 2 bases, J lost 0 bases, and 7 bases stayed unmatched. Germline lookup yields CDR1 SGHAT and CDR2 FQDESV (reference sequence). CDR3 length: 17 amino acids. Method: immunoSEQ multiplex PCR; TCRdb's copy keeps in-frame clones and lacks some. The repertoire holds tens of thousands of clones, with 90% to 95% as singletons. The genes are TRBV11-1 and TRBJ2-3, with 8 bases identical to TRBD2. The clonotype comes from a donor aged 5-35 years with latent tuberculosis or without tuberculosis infection. Sequencing was done on a sample of PBMCs. CDR3 amino acids: CASSLQTSVTSTDTQYF. CDR3 coding DNA: TGTGCCAGCAGCTTACAGACTAGCGTTACTAGCACAGATACGCAGTATTTT.